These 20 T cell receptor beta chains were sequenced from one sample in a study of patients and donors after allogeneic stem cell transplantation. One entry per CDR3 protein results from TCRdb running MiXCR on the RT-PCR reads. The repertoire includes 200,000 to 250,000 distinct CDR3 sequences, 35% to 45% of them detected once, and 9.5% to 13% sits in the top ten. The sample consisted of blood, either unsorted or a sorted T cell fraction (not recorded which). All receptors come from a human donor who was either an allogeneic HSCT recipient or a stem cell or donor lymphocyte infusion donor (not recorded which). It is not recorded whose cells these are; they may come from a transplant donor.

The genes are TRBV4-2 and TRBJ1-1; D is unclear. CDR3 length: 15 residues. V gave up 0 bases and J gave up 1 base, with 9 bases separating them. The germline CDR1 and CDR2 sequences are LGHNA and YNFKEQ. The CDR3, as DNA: TGTGCCAGCAGCCAAGATTCCTATCCGAACACTGAAGCTTTCTTT. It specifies CASSQDSYPNTEAFF.

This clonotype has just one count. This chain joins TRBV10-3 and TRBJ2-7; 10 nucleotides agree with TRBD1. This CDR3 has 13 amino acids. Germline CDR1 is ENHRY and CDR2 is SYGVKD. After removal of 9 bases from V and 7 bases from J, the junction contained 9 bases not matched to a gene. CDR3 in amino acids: CAIGTGDLGEQYF. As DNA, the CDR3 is TGTGCCATAGGGACAGGGGATTTGGGGGAGCAGTACTTC.

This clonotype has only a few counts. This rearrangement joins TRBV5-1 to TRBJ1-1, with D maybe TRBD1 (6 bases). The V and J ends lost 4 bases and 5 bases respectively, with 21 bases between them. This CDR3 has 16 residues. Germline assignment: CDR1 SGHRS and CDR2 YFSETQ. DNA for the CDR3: TGCGCCAGCAGCCCTCCCTCCGGGGGCGTGTGGACTGAAGCTTTCTTT. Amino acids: CASSPPSGGVWTEAFF.

Here the CDR3 reads CSAVPAFGWNTEAFF. In DNA, the CDR3 is TGCAGTGCTGTTCCCGCTTTTGGCTGGAACACTGAAGCTTTCTTT. The chain couples TRBV20-1 to TRBJ1-1; D is unclear. Germline assignment: CDR1 DFQATT and CDR2 SNEGSKA (reference sequence). This CDR3 is 15 amino acids long. Trimming cost V 5 bases and J 1 base, with 17 bases left between them.

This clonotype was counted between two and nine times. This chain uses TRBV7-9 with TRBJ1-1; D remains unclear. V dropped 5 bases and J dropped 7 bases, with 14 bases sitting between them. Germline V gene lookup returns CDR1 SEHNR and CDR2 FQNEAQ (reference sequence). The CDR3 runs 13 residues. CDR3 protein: CASSLVNHGEAFF. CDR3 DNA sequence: TGTGCCAGCAGCCTCGTCAATCATGGTGAAGCTTTCTTT.

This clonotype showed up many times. The CDR3 DNA follows: TGCAGTGCTAGAATGGGACTTTGGACTGAAGCTTTCTTT. It yields the protein CSARMGLWTEAFF. This chain joins TRBV20-1 and TRBJ1-1; D might be TRBD1 (5 bases). The V end was cut by 2 bases, the J end by 5 bases, with 12 bases between. Germline CDR1 reads DFQATT; CDR2 reads SNEGSKA (reference sequence). This CDR3 has 13 residues.

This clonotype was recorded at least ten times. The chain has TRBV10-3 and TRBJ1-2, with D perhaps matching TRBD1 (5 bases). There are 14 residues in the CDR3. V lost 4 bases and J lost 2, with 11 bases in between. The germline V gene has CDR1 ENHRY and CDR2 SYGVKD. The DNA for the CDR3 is TGTGCCATCAGTGGGGACGGACTGAACTATGGCTACACCTTC. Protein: CAISGDGLNYGYTF.

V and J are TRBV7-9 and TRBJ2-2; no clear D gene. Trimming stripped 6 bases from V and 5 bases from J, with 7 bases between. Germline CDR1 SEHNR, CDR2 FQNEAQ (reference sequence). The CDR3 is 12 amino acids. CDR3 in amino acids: CASSPSTGELFF. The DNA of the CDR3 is TGTGCCAGCAGTCCCAGTACCGGGGAGCTGTTTTTT.

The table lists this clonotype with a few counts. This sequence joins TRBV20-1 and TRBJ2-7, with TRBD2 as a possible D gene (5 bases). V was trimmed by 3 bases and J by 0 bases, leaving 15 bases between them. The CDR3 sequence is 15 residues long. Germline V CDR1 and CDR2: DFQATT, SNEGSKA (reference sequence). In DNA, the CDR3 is TGCAGTGCTAGGAAGTGGACTTCCTTCTCCTACGAGCAGTACTTC. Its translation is CSARKWTSFSYEQYF.

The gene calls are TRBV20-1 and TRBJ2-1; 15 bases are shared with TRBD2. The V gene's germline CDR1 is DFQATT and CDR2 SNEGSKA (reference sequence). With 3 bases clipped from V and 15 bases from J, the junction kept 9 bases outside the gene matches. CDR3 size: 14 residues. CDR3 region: CSARGLAGGINLFF. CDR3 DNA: TGCAGTGCTAGGGGACTAGCGGGGGGTATCAATCTGTTCTTC.

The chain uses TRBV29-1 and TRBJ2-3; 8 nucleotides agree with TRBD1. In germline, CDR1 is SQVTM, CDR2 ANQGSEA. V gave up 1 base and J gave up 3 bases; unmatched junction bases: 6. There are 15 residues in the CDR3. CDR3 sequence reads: CSVEVRGRRTDTQYF. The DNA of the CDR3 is TGCAGCGTTGAAGTCAGGGGGCGGCGGACAGATACGCAGTATTTT.

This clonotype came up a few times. CDR3 in amino acids: CASSPLAGNTIYF. As DNA, the CDR3 is TGCGCCAGCAGCCCCTTGGCTGGAAACACCATATATTTT. The rearrangement uses TRBV5-1 and TRBJ1-3; D remains ambiguous. Germline loops: CDR1 SGHRS, CDR2 YFSETQ. This CDR3 region has 13 residues. V was pared by 4 bases and J by 2 bases, with 7 bases between.

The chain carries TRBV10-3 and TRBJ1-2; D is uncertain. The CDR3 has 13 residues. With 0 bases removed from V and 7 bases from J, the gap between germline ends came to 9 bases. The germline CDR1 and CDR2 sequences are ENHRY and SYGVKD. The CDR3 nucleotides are TGTGCCATCAGTGAGTCTATCCCCTTTGGCTACACCTTC. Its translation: CAISESIPFGYTF.

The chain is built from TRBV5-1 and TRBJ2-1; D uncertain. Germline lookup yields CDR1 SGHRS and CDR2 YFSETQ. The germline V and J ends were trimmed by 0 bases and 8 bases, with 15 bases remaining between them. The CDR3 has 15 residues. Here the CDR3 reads CASSLAPSLRDEQFF. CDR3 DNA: TGCGCCAGCAGCTTGGCCCCATCCCTTAGGGATGAGCAGTTCTTC.

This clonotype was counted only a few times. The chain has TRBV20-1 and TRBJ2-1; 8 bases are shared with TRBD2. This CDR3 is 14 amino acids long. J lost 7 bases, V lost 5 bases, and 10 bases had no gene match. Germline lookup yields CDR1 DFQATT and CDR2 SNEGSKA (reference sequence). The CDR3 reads CSAFRTSPRNEQFF. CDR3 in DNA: TGCAGTGCTTTTAGGACTAGCCCCAGAAATGAGCAGTTCTTC.

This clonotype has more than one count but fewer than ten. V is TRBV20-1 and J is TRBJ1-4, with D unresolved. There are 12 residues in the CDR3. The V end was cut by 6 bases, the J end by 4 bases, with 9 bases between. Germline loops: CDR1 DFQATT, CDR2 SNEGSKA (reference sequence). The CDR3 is CSAQSFNEKLFF. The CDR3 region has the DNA TGCAGTGCCCAGAGTTTTAATGAAAAACTGTTTTTT.

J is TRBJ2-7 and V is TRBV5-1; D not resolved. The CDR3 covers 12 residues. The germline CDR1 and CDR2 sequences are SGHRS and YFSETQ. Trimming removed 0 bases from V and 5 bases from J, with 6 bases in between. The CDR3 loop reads CASSLEVNEQYF. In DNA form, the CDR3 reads TGCGCCAGCAGCTTGGAGGTGAACGAGCAGTACTTC.

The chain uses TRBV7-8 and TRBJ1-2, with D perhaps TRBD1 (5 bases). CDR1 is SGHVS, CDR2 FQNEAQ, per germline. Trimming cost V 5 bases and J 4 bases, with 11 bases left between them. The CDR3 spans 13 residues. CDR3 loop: CASSHPGSYGYTF. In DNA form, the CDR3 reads TGTGCCAGCAGCCACCCAGGGAGCTATGGCTACACCTTC.

CDR3 sequence (DNA): TGCGCCAGCAGCTTGGTGGGCGCCTCAGATACGCAGTATTTT. Amino acids: CASSLVGASDTQYF. V gene TRBV5-1 combines with J gene TRBJ2-3; D gene unclear. There are 14 residues in the CDR3. Germline assignment: CDR1 SGHRS and CDR2 YFSETQ. V lost 0 bases and J lost 4, with 9 bases in between. The variable domain in full, with the rest retrieved from reference TRBV5-1 and TRBJ2-3, is KAGVTQTPRYLIKTRGQQVTLSCSPISGHRSVSWYQQTPGQGLQFLFEYFSETQRNKGNFPGRFSGRQFSNSRSEMNVSTLELGDSALYLCASSLVGASDTQYFGPGTRLTVL.

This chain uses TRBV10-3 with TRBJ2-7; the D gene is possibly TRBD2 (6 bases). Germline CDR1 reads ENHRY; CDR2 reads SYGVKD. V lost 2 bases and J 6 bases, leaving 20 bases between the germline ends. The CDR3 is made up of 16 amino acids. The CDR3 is CAISEARLPGRSEQYF. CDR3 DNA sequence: TGTGCCATCAGTGAGGCGCGACTGCCAGGGAGGTCCGAGCAGTACTTC.